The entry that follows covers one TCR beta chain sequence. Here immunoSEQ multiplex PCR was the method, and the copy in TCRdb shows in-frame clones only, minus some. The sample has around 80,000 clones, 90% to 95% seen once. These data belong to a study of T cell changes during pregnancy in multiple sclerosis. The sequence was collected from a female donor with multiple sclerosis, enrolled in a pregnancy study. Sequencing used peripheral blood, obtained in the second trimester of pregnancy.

The CDR3 protein is CASSPRGEQETQYF. Here the CDR3 DNA reads TGTGCCAGCAGTCCCCGGGGAGAGCAAGAGACCCAGTACTTC. The chain carries TRBV27 and TRBJ2-5; maybe TRBD2 (5 bases). There are 14 residues in the CDR3. Germline values: CDR1 MNHEY, CDR2 SMNVEV (reference sequence). The germline V and J ends were trimmed by 5 bases and 2 bases, with 12 bases remaining between them.